The present T cell receptor beta chain was sequenced within a study of PD-L1 blockade in urothelial cancer. Study information: The analyses of blood took place 3 weeks (second dose) and 6 weeks after treatment start. Blood samples had a median of roughly 140,000 T cells.

Sequencing used immunoSEQ multiplex PCR; TCRdb keeps in-frame clones, though not all of them. The sample consists of tens of thousands of clones, more than 75% of them appearing once. Concerning this clone: No antigen is known for it. A much larger clone is a single base away; this may be a read error.

The CDR3 is made up of 15 amino acids. Germline V gene lookup returns CDR1 SGDLS and CDR2 YYNGEE. Time point defined: pretreatment peripheral blood. Urothelial carcinoma affected the patients, and it was locally advanced or metastatic. Findings of the study overall: Greater 3-week expansion of tumor-associated blood clones was recorded for durable-benefit patients.

The source material was PBMCs, sampled around atezolizumab (anti-PD-L1) treatment. V gene TRBV9 combines with J gene TRBJ1-1; TRBD1 is a possible D gene (6 bases). This sequence originates from a man aged 45 to 65 with urothelial cancer. DNA of the CDR3: TGTGCCAGCAGCTTCCTGACAGGCCAGAACACTAAAGCTTTCTTT. This translates into CASSFLTGQNTKAFF. The variable domain in full, completed from reference TRBV9 and TRBJ1-1, reads DSGVTQTPKHLITATGQRVTLRCSPRSGDLSVYWYQQSLDQGLQFLIQYYNGEERAKGNILERFSAQQFPDLHSELNLSSLELGDSALYFCASSFLTGQNTKAFFGQGTRLTVV.